This TCR beta chain was identified during a study of cytomegalovirus exposure and HLA in healthy donors (dated by TCRdb to about 2017). Looking at the study overall: In an earlier analysis of several hundred of the donors, around 300 Gb of sequence data and just under 120 million unique TCR beta sequences from 150 million to 200 million T cells were reported. A later analysis re-analyzed previously published TCR beta repertoires from approximately 700 donors and added high-resolution HLA genotyping to study TCR occurrence patterns. Rather than using new phenotypic data, the later analysis identified candidate immune exposures from TCR beta sequences and from how often those sequences occurred across donors. An early release that covered about 600 HLA-typed donors contained approximately 300 gigabases of sequencing data and tens of millions of unique TCR sequences. Typing coverage varied by locus: roughly 620-630 donors for A, B, C, DRB1 and DQB1; under 550 for DQA1; more than 600 for DPA1; approximately 470 for DPB1. On average, approximately 250,000 unique TCR beta nucleotide sequences were sequenced per donor among a few hundred genotyped donors of the cohort, with around 19% of those sequences being non-productive. Genome-wide SNP genotypes for about 55% of the roughly 670 donors were used in a later genetic analysis, which treated that subset as a discovery cohort. Using immunosequencing, the study profiled T cell repertoires from roughly 650 subjects and related those repertoires to cytomegalovirus serostatus. Besides the first cohort of roughly 700 subjects, a separate validation cohort made up of about 120 different subjects was used. Because of strong linkage in the cohort, five DR-DQ haplotypes were treated as single units for association and clustering. Donor age, sex, ethnicity and CMV serostatus were compiled alongside the repertoire data. The study aimed to test whether signatures of past pathogen exposure could be identified by cataloging public T cell receptors. Among the 398 genotyped donors, 81% belonged to the genetic ancestry cluster associated with self-reported Caucasian donors. HLA typing covered class I and class II loci at four-digit resolution. To predict cytomegalovirus infection status, the study combined high-throughput TCR immunosequencing, statistical association of individual TCRs with disease status, and machine learning. Every discovery cohort repertoire had been produced on one sequencing platform. An earlier analysis of 587 of the donors used high-throughput TCR beta sequencing to judge whether each TCR beta V gene segment behaved as functional or pseudogenic.

In total, roughly 670 healthy bone marrow donors made up the cohort. Cohort members were all nominally healthy when sampled, although unrecorded immune exposures were likely present. CMV serostatus was positive for almost 300 and negative for about 55% of the roughly 670 cohort members, and was not recorded for this donor. A peripheral blood sample was collected from each donor, and TCR beta sequencing was performed on peripheral blood mononuclear cells. Genomic DNA extraction from the blood cell samples was performed with the Qiagen DNeasy Blood Extraction Kit. Preparation of the library involved the immunoSEQ multiplex PCR assay. The multiplex PCR relied on a mix of 60 forward primers for TCR Vbeta segments and 13 reverse primers for TCR Jbeta segments. The CDR3 region of rearranged TCR beta genes was amplified from genomic DNA by a multiplex PCR assay. The amplified TCR beta libraries were sequenced on the Illumina HiSeq System as 87-base-pair reads. The original methods were these. A later analysis counted approximately 84 million unique TCR beta chains across the 690 or so repertoires, and roughly 9.9 million of these chains were shared by at least two donors. A nearest-neighbor algorithm error-corrected the raw reads and collapsed the reads into unique sequences, merging closely related sequences to remove PCR and sequencing errors. CDR3 sequences were aligned to IMGT reference sequences to assign V, D and J gene segments. Each retained sequence needed at least a six-nucleotide match to both a V gene segment and a J gene segment. Rearrangements were classified as productive when the CDR3 lacked stop codons and remained in frame with V and J, and all other rearrangements were classified as non-productive. Following IMGT convention, CDR3 was defined as the stretch from the second conserved V-encoded cysteine up to the conserved J-encoded phenylalanine. The earlier analysis of about 620 of the donors excluded sequences that lacked an unambiguous match to a single V gene segment. An earlier analysis of 500 to 700 of the donors classified V segments as functional when productive rearrangements were above 56.7% and as segregating when the standard deviation between donors was above 5%. A statistical classification framework was built to diagnose cytomegalovirus status from the catalog of TCR beta chain sequences. In a later analysis, V and J genes were assigned by comparing TCR nucleotide sequences against IMGT/GENE-DB human TR gene sequences. A later analysis assigned CDR3 sequences and most-parsimonious VDJ recombination scenarios with the TCRdist pipeline. In a later analysis, each TCR beta chain was defined by its CDR3 amino acid sequence together with its V-gene family, and reads without a unique V-gene family were excluded. A later analysis removed roughly 590 highly shared, low-generation-probability nucleotide sequences to deal with suspected cross-contamination and a sequencing artifact. In a later analysis, a clonal expansion index was calculated for each public chain from normalized within-repertoire ranks of inferred template counts. In a later analysis, generation probabilities were computed with a VDJ recombination model fitted to out-of-frame rearrangements, and the resulting probabilities were checked against IGoR. In a later analysis, hypergeometric tests were used to score TCR-TCR, TCR-HLA and TCR-CMV co-occurrence, with a repertoire-size bias correction applied to TCR pairs. A later analysis estimated false discovery rates by permuting HLA or CMV assignments 20 times. A later analysis grouped co-occurring TCRs with DBSCAN, adding TCRdist sequence similarity when clustering within HLA-allele-positive subsets. Repertoires with fewer than 30,000 or more than 120,000 public chains were left out of co-occurrence clustering, as were four to six repertoires with anomalous nucleotide sharing. TCRdb mirrors the immuneACCESS table, restricted to in-frame sequences. Some clones are absent from its copies; in checked studies, under half trace to an unresolved V gene, and the reason for the others is unknown. V, J and clone size reflect that table, while D and trimming were determined from the DNA. Recorded for this sample are some 120,000 clones; approximately 80% of them occurred a single time. The top ten hold over 1% of the sample.

Concerning this clone: Its binding antigen is unknown. It has no much larger one-base neighbor in the sample; base qualities were not kept.

V is pared back by 4 bases and J by 5 bases, with 20 bases lying between the germline termini. There are 17 amino acids in the CDR3, from cysteine to phenylalanine inclusive. The read is trimmed to its CDR3 DNA, 51 bases read in frame from base 1. Via the germline V gene, CDR1 is SGHVS and CDR2 FNYEAQ. General study outcomes and caveats: An association between a missense DCLRE1C variant and V-gene and J-gene trimming of TCR beta chains was found in a later genetic analysis and replicated in an independent cohort. Correlated functional status among segregating V segments might reflect linkage disequilibrium, but an unknown experimental factor could not be ruled out. A later analysis found that HLA-associated TCR beta chains were more clonally expanded and had lower generation probabilities than equally common non-associated chains. In vitro tests confirmed that a few of the cytomegalovirus-associated TCR beta chains recognize cytomegalovirus antigens. A later analysis found that TCR association rates varied across HLA loci, with DRB1 alleles showing the most associated TCRs and HLA-C alleles the fewest. In the study, approximately 160 TCR beta chains were listed as associated with cytomegalovirus. A later analysis reported that several top co-occurrence clusters appeared linked to parvovirus B19, influenza, CMV and Epstein-Barr virus. The classifier was reported to diagnose cytomegalovirus status with high specificity and sensitivity in both the original and validation cohorts. Assigning TCR associations to individual alleles was difficult when HLA alleles, especially DR and DQ, strongly co-occurred. At a false discovery rate of 0.05, a later analysis linked under 20,000 TCR beta sequences to specific HLA alleles. A further reported finding was that TCR beta sequences accurately predicted the HLA-A and HLA-B alleles for most subjects in the first cohort. Because HLA typing was unavailable for some donors at each locus, only the typed subset was used in association tests. Broadly in line with IMGT annotations, most TCR beta V segments showed up in productive rearrangements about 90% or about 30% of the time in an earlier analysis of a few hundred of the donors. This cohort had only TCR beta chains sequenced, and the lack of alpha or paired-chain data limited which features could be detected. It was suggested by the authors that the approach could potentially be generalized to other disease states and immunological phenotypes. Because counts were too low, about 18 rarely observed V segments, including chromosome 9 orphons, were left out of the earlier analysis of 587 of the donors. The sequencing pipeline was judged likely to have produced a cluster of highly shared sequence variants as a technical artifact. Roughly uniform sequencing depth across donors was assumed in presence/absence analyses, although this assumption may not hold. CMV serostatus was the only immune exposure information available for the cohort. Some IMGT-functional V segments, including TRBV6-2 and TRBV6-3, could not be distinguished by the 87-base-pair reads and were therefore excluded. A later genetic analysis reported fewer N-insertions in productive TCRs among donors in an Asian-associated ancestry cluster than the approximately 700-donor mean. Most TCR sequences were observed very rarely across donors, whereas some public TCRs were present in many individuals. According to a later analysis, most CMV-associated TCR beta chains appeared to be HLA-restricted, and the HLA associations seemed to be driven largely by CMV exposure.

Sequenced material: PBMCs. The clonotype was recovered from a human donor in good health. This chain is built from TRBV7-6 and TRBJ1-4; the best D guess is TRBD1, with 5 bases matching. The CDR3 protein sequence reads: CASSSGEFGAENEKLFF. The nucleotide sequence reads as follows: TGTGCCAGCAGCTCGGGGGAATTCGGGGCCGAGAATGAAAAACTGTTTTTT.